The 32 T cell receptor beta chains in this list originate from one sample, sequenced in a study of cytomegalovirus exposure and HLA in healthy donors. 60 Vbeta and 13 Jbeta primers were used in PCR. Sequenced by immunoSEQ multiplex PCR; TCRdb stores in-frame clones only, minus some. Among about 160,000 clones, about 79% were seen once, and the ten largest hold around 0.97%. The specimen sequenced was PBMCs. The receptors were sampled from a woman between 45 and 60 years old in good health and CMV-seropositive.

The CDR3 protein is CASSRGGREQYF. The CDR3, as DNA: TGTGCCAGCAGTCGGGGGGGGCGGGAGCAGTACTTC. This sequence joins TRBV6-1 and TRBJ2-7; the match to TRBD2 covers 8 bases. The CDR3 consists of 12 residues. J gave up 7 bases and V 5 bases, and 4 bases lay outside the gene matches. CDR1 is MNHNS and CDR2 is SASEGT in the germline V gene.

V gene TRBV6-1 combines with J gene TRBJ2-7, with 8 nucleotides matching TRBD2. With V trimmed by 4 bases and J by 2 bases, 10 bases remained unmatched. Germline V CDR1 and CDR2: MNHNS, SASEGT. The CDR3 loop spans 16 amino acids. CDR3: CASSASGTRFAYEQYF. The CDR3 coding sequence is TGTGCCAGCAGTGCATCCGGGACTAGGTTTGCCTACGAGCAGTACTTC.

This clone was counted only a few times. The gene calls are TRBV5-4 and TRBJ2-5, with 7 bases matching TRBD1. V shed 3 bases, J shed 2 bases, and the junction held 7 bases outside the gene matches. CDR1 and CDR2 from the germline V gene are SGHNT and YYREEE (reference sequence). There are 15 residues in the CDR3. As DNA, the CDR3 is TGTGCCAGCAGCTCTGGACAGGTGCCGCAAGAGACCCAGTACTTC. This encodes CASSSGQVPQETQYF.

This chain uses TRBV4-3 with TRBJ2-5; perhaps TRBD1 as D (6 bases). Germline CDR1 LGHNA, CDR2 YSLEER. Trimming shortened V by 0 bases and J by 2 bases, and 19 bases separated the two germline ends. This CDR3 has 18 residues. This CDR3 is CASSQDLRGLDRQETQYF. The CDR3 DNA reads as TGCGCCAGCAGCCAAGATCTGAGAGGTCTGGACAGACAAGAGACCCAGTACTTC.

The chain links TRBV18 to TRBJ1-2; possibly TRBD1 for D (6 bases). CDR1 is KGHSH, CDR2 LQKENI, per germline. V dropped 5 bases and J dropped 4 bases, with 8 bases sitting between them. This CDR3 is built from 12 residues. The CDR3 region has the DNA TGTGCCAGCTCAGAGGACAGCTATGGCTACACCTTC. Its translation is CASSEDSYGYTF.

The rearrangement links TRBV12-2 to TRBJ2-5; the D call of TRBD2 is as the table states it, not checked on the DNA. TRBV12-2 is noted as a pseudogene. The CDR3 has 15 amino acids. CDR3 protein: CASRLASSGEETQYF. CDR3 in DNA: TGTGCAAGTCGCTTAGCGTCTAGCGGTGAAGAGACCCAGTACTTC.

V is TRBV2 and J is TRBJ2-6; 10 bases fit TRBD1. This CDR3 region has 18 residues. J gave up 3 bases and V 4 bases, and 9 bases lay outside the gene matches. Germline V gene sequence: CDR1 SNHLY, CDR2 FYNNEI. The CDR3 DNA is TGTGCCAGCAGTGCCGTCCCGGGACAGGGGTTTGGGGCCAACGTCCTGACTTTC. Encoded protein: CASSAVPGQGFGANVLTF.

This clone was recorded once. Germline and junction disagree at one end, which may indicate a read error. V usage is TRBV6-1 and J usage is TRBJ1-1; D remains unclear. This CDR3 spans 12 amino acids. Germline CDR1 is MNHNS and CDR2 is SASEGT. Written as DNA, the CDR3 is TGTGCCAACAGTCGTAAGAACACTGAAGCTTTCTTT. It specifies CANSRKNTEAFF.

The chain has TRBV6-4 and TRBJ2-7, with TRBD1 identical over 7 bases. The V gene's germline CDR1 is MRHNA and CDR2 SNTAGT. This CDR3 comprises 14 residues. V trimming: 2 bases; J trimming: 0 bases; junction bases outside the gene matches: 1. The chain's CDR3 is CASSDDRVSYEQYF. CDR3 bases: TGTGCCAGCAGTGACGACAGGGTCTCCTACGAGCAGTACTTC.

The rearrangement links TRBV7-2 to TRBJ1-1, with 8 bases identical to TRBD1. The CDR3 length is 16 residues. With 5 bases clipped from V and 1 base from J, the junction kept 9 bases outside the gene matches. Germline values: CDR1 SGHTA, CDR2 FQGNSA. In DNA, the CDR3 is TGTGCCAGCAGCCCTCGGACAGGGTCCCAGAACACTGAAGCTTTCTTT. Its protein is CASSPRTGSQNTEAFF. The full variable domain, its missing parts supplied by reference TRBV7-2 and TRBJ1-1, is GAGVSQSPSNKVTEKGKDVELRCDPISGHTALYWYRQSLGQGLEFLIYFQGNSAPDKSGLPSDRFSAERTGGSVSTLTIQRTQQEDSAVYLCASSPRTGSQNTEAFFGQGTRLTVV.

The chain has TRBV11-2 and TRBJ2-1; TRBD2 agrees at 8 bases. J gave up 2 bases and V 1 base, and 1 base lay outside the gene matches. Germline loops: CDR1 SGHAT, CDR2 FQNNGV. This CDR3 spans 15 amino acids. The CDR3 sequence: CASSLGGGPYNEQFF. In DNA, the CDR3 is TGTGCCAGCAGCTTAGGCGGGGGGCCCTACAATGAGCAGTTCTTC.

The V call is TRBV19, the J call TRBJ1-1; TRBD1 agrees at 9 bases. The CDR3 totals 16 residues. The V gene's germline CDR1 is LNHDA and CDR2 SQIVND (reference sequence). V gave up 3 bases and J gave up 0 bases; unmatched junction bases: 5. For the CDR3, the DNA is TGTGCCAGTAGTATGAGGACAGGGGTGATGAACACTGAAGCTTTCTTT. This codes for CASSMRTGVMNTEAFF. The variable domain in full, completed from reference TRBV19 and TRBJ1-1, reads DGGITQSPKYLFRKEGQNVTLSCEQNLNHDAMYWYRQDPGQGLRLIYYSQIVNDFQKGDIAEGYSVSREKKESFPLTVTSAQKNPTAFYLCASSMRTGVMNTEAFFGQGTRLTVV.

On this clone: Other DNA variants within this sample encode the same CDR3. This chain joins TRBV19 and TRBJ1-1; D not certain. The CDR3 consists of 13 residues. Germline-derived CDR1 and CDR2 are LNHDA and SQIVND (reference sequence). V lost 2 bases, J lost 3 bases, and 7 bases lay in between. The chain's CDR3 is CASSILADTEAFF. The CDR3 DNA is TGTGCCAGTAGTATATTGGCAGACACTGAAGCTTTCTTT. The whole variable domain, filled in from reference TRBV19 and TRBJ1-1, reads DGGITQSPKYLFRKEGQNVTLSCEQNLNHDAMYWYRQDPGQGLRLIYYSQIVNDFQKGDIAEGYSVSREKKESFPLTVTSAQKNPTAFYLCASSILADTEAFFGQGTRLTVV.

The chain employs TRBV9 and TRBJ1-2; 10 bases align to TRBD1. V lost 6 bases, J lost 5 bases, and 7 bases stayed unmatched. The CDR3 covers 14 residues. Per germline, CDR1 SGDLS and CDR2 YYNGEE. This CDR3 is CASNNPGQGYGYTF. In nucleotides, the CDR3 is TGTGCCAGCAATAATCCGGGACAGGGGTATGGCTACACCTTC.

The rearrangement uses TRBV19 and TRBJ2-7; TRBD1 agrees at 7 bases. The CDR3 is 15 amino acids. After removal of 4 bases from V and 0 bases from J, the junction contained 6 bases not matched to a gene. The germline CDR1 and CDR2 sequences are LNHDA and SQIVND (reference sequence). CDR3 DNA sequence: TGTGCCAGTAGTAAACAGGGGCTGGACTCCTACGAGCAGTACTTC. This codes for CASSKQGLDSYEQYF.

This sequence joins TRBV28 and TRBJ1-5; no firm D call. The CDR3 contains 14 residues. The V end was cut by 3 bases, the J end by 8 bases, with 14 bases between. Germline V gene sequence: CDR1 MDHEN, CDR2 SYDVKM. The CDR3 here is CASSLVKDGEPQHF. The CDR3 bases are TGTGCCAGCAGTTTGGTAAAGGACGGGGAGCCCCAGCATTTT. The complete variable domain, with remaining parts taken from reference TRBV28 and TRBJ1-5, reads DVKVTQSSRYLVKRTGEKVFLECVQDMDHENMFWYRQDPGLGLRLIYFSYDVKMKEKGDIPEGYSVSREKKERFSLILESASTNQTSMYLCASSLVKDGEPQHFGDGTRLSIL.

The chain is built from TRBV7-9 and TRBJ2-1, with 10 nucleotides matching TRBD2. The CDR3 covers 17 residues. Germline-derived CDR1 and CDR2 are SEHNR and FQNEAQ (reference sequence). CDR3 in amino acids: CASPGTDGLAEFNEQFF. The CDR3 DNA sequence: TGTGCATCCCCTGGGACCGACGGACTAGCGGAATTCAATGAGCAGTTCTTC.

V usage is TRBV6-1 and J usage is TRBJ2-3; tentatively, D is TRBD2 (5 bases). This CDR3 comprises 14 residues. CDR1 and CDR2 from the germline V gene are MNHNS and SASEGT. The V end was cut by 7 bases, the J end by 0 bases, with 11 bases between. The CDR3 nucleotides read TGTGCCAGCATTCCGAGCGGAAGCACAGATACGCAGTATTTT. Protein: CASIPSGSTDTQYF.

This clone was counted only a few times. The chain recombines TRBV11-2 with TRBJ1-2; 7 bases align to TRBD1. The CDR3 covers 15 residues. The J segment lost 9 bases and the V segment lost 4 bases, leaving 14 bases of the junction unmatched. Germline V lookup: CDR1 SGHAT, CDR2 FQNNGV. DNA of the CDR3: TGTGCCAGCAGCTCCCTACGAGACAGGGAACGGAGCTACACCTTC. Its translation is CASSSLRDRERSYTF.

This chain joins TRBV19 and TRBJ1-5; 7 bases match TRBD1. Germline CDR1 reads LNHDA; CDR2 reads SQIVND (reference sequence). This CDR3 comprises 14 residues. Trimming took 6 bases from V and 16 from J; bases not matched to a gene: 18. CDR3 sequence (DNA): TGTGCCAGTAGGGCCGGGACAGTGACTCTTGGGACTCATTTT. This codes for CASRAGTVTLGTHF.

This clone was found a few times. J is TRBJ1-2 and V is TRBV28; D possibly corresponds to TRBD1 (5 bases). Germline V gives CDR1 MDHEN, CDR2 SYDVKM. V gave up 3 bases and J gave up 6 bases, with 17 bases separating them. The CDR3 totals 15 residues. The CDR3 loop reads CASSFWGMGRDGYTF. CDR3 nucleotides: TGTGCCAGCAGTTTTTGGGGGATGGGGAGGGATGGCTACACCTTC.

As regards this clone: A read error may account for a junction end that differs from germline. CDR3 residues: CSSSGGVETQYF. CDR3 DNA: TGTTCCAGCAGCGGGGGGGTGGAGACCCAGTACTTC. The V and J genes are TRBV7-9 and TRBJ2-5; 10 bases map to TRBD2. The CDR3 spans 12 residues. The germline gives CDR1 SEHNR, CDR2 FQNEAQ (reference sequence).

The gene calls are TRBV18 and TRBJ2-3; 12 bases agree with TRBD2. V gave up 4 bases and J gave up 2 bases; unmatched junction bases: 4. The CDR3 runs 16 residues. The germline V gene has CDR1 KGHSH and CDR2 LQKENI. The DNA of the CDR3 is TGTGCCAGCTCACTCACTAGCGGGGGGCCCACAGATACGCAGTATTTT. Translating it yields CASSLTSGGPTDTQYF.

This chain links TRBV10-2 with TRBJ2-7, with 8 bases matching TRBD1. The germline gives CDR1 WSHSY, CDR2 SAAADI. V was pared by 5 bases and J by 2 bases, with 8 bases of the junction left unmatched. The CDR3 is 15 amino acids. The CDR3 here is CASSQTGGSAYEQYF. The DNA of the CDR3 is TGCGCCAGCAGTCAAACAGGGGGGTCCGCCTACGAGCAGTACTTC.

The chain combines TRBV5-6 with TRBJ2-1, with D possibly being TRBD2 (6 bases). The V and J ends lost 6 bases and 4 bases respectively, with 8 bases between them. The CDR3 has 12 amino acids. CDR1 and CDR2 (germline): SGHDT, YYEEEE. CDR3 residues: CASTGGYNEQFF. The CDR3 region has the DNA TGTGCCAGCACTGGAGGGTACAATGAGCAGTTCTTC.

CDR3 sequence reads: CASSVGQNFYEQYF. CDR3 nucleotide sequence: TGTGCCAGCAGCGTCGGACAGAACTTCTACGAGCAGTACTTC. The rearrangement links TRBV9 to TRBJ2-7, with D perhaps TRBD1 (6 bases). This CDR3 contains 14 residues. Germline lookup yields CDR1 SGDLS and CDR2 YYNGEE. V shed 2 bases and J shed 3 bases, with 12 bases lying between them.

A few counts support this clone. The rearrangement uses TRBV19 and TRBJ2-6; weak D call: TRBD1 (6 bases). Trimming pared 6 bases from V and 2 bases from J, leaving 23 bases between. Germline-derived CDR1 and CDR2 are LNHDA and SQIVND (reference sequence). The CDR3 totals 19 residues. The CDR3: CASRPLGQIGSAGANVLTF. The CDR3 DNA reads TGTGCCAGTAGGCCCCTAGGACAGATCGGAAGTGCTGGGGCCAACGTCCTGACTTTC. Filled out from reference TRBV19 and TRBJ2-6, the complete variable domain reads DGGITQSPKYLFRKEGQNVTLSCEQNLNHDAMYWYRQDPGQGLRLIYYSQIVNDFQKGDIAEGYSVSREKKESFPLTVTSAQKNPTAFYLCASRPLGQIGSAGANVLTFGAGSRLTVL.

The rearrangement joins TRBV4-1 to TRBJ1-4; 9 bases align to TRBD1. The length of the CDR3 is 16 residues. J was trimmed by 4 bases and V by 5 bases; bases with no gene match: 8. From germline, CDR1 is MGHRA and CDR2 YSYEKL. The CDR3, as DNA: TGCGCCAGCAGCACCGGGGACAGGGTACTTAATGAAAAACTGTTTTTT. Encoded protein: CASSTGDRVLNEKLFF.

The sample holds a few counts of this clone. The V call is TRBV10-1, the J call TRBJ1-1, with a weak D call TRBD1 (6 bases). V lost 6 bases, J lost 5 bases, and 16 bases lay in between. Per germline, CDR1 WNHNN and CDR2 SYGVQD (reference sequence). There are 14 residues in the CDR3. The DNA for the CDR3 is TGCGCCAGCAGCGAGGAAACAGGGATTACTGAAGCTTTCTTT. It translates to CASSEETGITEAFF.

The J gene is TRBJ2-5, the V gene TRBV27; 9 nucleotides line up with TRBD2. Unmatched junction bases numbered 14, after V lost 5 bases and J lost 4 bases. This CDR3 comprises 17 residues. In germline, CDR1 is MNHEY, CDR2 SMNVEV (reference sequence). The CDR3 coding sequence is TGTGCCAGCAGTCCCCTCGGGCGGGAGGGCCGTGGAGAGACCCAGTACTTC. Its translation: CASSPLGREGRGETQYF.

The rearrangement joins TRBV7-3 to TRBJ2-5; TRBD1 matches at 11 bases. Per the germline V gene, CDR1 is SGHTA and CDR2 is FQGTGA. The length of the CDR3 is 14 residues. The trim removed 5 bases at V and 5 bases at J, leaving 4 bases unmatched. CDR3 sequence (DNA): TGTGCCAGCAGCAGGGGACAGGGGGGGGAGACCCAGTACTTC. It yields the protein CASSRGQGGETQYF.

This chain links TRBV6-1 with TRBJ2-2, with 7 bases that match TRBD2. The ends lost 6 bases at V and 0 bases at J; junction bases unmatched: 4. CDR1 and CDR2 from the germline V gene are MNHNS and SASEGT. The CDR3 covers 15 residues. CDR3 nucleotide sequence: TGTGCCAGCAGCCGAGCGGGACCGAACACCGGGGAGCTGTTTTTT. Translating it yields CASSRAGPNTGELFF.